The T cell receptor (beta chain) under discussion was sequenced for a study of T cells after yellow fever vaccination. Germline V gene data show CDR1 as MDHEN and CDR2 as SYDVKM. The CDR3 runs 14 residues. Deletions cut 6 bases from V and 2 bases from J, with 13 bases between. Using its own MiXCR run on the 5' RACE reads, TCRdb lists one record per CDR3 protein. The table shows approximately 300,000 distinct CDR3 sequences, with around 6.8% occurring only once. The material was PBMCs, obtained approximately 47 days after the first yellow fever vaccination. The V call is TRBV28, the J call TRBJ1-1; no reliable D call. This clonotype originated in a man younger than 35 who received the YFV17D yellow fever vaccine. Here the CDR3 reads CASSLLDGNTEAFF. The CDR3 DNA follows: TGTGCCAGCAGCCTCCTAGATGGAAACACTGAAGCTTTCTTT. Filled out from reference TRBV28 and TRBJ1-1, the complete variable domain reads DVKVTQSSRYLVKRTGEKVFLECVQDMDHENMFWYRQDPGLGLRLIYFSYDVKMKEKGDIPEGYSVSREKKERFSLILESASTNQTSMYLCASSLLDGNTEAFFGQGTRLTVV.